The following is a T cell receptor (beta chain) sequence with its context. These data come from a study of cytomegalovirus exposure and HLA in healthy donors. This table comes from immunoSEQ multiplex PCR, and its TCRdb copy is limited to in-frame clones, with some not included. The sample includes about 170,000 clones, roughly 90% seen only once; the top ten take 4% to 5%. The CDR3 length is 13 residues. The germline V gene has CDR1 SEHNR and CDR2 FQNEAQ (reference sequence). Trimming shortened V by 8 bases and J by 0 bases, and 8 bases separated the two germline ends. Sequenced material: PBMCs. The rearrangement joins TRBV7-9 to TRBJ2-1; tentatively, D is TRBD1 (5 bases). This TCR came from a man aged 18 to 30 in good health and CMV-seropositive. In nucleotides, the CDR3 is TGTGCCAGCCAGGGCGGCTCCTACAATGAGCAGTTCTTC. This gives the protein CASQGGSYNEQFF.